This TCR beta chain was sequenced for a study of T cells in Graves' hyperthyroidism and ophthalmopathy. Findings and limits, study-wide: Among clonotypes expanded in thyroid above 0.001, most were also found in blood.

Trimming took 0 bases from V and 1 from J; bases not matched to a gene: 17. Germline CDR1 reads SGHVS; CDR2 reads FQNEAQ. CDR3 length: 20 residues. This clonotype was counted ten times or more. Antigen unknown. It was uncontrolled infection, other autoimmune disease, pregnancy or lactation that excluded patients. Based on clinical symptoms, serum thyroxine and TRAb, thyroid ultrasound and orbital computed tomography, diagnoses were reached. TCR beta CDR3 region amplification was performed from RNA transcripts. The HTBI primer set drove a first-round RT-PCR of the TCR CDR3. MiXCR, run by TCRdb on the multiplex PCR reads, gives a single entry per CDR3 protein. The data contain roughly 500,000 distinct CDR3 sequences, roughly 50% of them singletons.

The sample consisted of peripheral blood or thyroid tissue (not recorded which). The chain is built from TRBV7-8 and TRBJ2-7, with TRBD1 matching 8 bases. This TCR derives from an adult woman with Graves' disease, either hyperthyroidism or ophthalmopathy (not recorded which). The CDR3 here is CASSLAGSRGLFRTSYEQYF. DNA for the CDR3: TGTGCCAGCAGCTTAGCCGGGAGCAGGGGGCTCTTTCGAACTTCCTACGAGCAGTACTTC.